This T cell receptor (beta chain) comes out of a study of T cell changes during pregnancy in multiple sclerosis. CDR3 length: 16 residues. V gave up 2 bases and J gave up 5 bases; unmatched junction bases: 11. In germline, CDR1 is KGHSH, CDR2 LQKENI. Measured with immunoSEQ multiplex PCR; TCRdb has only the in-frame clones, and not every one. The sample yields some 80,000 clones, 91% seen once. The chain carries TRBV18 and TRBJ1-1; 7 positions agree with TRBD1. The specimen comprised peripheral blood, sampled in the first trimester of pregnancy. The TCR comes from a female donor with multiple sclerosis, enrolled in a pregnancy study. In nucleotides, the CDR3 is TGTGCCAGCTCACCAAGAACAGGGGAAGGATGGACTGAAGCTTTCTTT. This translates into CASSPRTGEGWTEAFF.